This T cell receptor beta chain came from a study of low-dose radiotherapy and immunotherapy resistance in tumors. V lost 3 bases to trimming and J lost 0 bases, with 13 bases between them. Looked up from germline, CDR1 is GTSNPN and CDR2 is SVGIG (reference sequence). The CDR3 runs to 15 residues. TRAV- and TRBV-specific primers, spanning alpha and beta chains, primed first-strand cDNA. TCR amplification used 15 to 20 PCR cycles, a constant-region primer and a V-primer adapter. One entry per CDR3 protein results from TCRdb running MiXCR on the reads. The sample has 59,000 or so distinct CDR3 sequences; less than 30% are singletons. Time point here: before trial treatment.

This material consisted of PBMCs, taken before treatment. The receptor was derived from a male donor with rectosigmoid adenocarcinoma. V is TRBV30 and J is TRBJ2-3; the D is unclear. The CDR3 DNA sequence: TGTGCCTGGAGACGTGGGTCCACTAGCACAGATACGCAGTATTTT. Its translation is CAWRRGSTSTDTQYF.